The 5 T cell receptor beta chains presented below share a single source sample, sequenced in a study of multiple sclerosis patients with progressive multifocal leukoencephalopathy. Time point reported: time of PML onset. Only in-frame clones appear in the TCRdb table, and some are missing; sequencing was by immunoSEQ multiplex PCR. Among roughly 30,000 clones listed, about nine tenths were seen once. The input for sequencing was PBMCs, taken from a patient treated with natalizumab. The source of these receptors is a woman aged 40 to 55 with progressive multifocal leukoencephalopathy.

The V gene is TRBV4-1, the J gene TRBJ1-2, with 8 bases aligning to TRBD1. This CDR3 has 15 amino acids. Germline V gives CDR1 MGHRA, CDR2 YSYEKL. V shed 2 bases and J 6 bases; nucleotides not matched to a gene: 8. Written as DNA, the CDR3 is TGCGCCAGCAGCCAACATAATACACAGGGGGATGGCTACACCTTC. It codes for CASSQHNTQGDGYTF.

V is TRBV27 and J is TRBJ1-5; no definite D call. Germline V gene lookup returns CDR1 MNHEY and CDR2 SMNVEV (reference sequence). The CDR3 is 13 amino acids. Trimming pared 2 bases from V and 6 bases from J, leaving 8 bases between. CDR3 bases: TGTGCCAGCAGTTTACTGCCCGGTCAGCCCCAGCATTTT. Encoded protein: CASSLLPGQPQHF.

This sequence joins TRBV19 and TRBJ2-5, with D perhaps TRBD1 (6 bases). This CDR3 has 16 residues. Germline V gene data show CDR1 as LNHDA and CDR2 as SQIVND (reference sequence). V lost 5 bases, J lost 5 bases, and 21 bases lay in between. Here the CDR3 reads CASSGQGYPQWETQYF. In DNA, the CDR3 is TGTGCCAGTAGTGGGCAGGGGTATCCCCAATGGGAGACCCAGTACTTC. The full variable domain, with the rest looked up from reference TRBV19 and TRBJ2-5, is DGGITQSPKYLFRKEGQNVTLSCEQNLNHDAMYWYRQDPGQGLRLIYYSQIVNDFQKGDIAEGYSVSREKKESFPLTVTSAQKNPTAFYLCASSGQGYPQWETQYFGPGTRLLVL.

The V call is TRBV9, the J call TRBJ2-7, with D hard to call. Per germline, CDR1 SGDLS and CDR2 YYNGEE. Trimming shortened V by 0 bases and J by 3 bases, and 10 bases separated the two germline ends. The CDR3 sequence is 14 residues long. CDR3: CASSVGGDLYEQYF. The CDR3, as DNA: TGTGCCAGCAGCGTAGGTGGGGATCTCTACGAGCAGTACTTC. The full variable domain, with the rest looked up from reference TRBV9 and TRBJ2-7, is DSGVTQTPKHLITATGQRVTLRCSPRSGDLSVYWYQQSLDQGLQFLIQYYNGEERAKGNILERFSAQQFPDLHSELNLSSLELGDSALYFCASSVGGDLYEQYFGPGTRLTVT.

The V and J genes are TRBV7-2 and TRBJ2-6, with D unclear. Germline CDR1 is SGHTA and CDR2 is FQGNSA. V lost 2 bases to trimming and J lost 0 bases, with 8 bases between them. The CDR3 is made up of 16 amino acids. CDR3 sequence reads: CASSLYPGSGANVLTF. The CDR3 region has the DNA TGTGCCAGCAGCTTATATCCGGGCTCTGGGGCCAACGTCCTGACTTTC.